Below are 6 T cell receptor beta chains sequenced from a single sample in a study of regulatory T cells in long-lasting Graves disease. Building of the TCR beta libraries involved iRepertoire HTBI primers and Arm-PCR of CDR3 regions. Using its own MiXCR run on the multiplex PCR reads, TCRdb lists one record per CDR3 protein. The table lists about half a million distinct CDR3 sequences, roughly 23% of them singletons. This sample's time point: persistent/refractory GD, antithyroid drugs over 5 years with positive TRAb. PBMC-extracted RNA yielded the TCR library. The sample in question was peripheral blood mononuclear cells (PBMCs), obtained when the disease was refractory, from a patient treated with antithyroid drugs. Receptors were obtained from a female donor with Graves disease.

This clonotype was observed at least ten times. The CDR3 coding sequence is TGCAGCGTTGAAGCAGGGGTCGATGGCTACACCTTC. Residues: CSVEAGVDGYTF. J is TRBJ1-2 and V is TRBV29-1, with D possibly TRBD1 on 6 matching bases. CDR1 is SQVTM and CDR2 is ANQGSEA in the germline V gene. This CDR3 contains 12 residues. Deletions cut 1 base from V and 6 bases from J, with 9 bases between.

There are many counts of this clonotype. J is TRBJ1-2 and V is TRBV7-2, with TRBD1 identical over 8 bases. The CDR3 consists of 15 residues. Germline V gene sequence: CDR1 SGHTA, CDR2 FQGNSA. Germline trimming cut 5 bases from V and 5 bases from J; bases unmatched to any gene: 10. In nucleotides, the CDR3 is TGTGCCAGCAGCCCCTGGGCAGGGGGCGAGTATGGCTACACCTTC. This codes for CASSPWAGGEYGYTF.

V gene TRBV5-1 combines with J gene TRBJ1-5, with TRBD1 as a possible D gene (6 bases). This CDR3 has 20 residues. The V gene's germline CDR1 is SGHRS and CDR2 YFSETQ. Trimming cost V 4 bases and J 5 bases, with 31 bases left between them. The CDR3 region is CASSPSGAEAYDSSDQPQHF. CDR3 sequence (DNA): TGCGCCAGCAGCCCCTCGGGGGCGGAGGCGTACGACAGCTCGGATCAGCCCCAGCATTTT.

This clonotype has a count of ten or more. J is TRBJ1-1 and V is TRBV15, with D unclear. The CDR3 totals 15 residues. Trimming removed 6 bases at V and 0 bases at J, with 14 bases between. CDR1 is LNHNV and CDR2 is YYDKDF in the germline V gene (reference sequence). The CDR3 region has the DNA TGTGCCACCAGAAGCAGATGGTCTATGAACACTGAAGCTTTCTTT. This gives the protein CATRSRWSMNTEAFF.

This clonotype came up many times. This rearrangement joins TRBV6-1 to TRBJ1-2; no definite D call. Germline CDR1 reads MNHNS; CDR2 reads SASEGT. The CDR3 consists of 13 residues. Trimming left V 5 bases short and J 9 bases short, with 16 bases between. CDR3: CASSHDVAISYTF. The CDR3 DNA follows: TGTGCCAGCAGTCACGACGTCGCTATTAGCTACACCTTC.

This clonotype was counted at least ten times. The V and J genes are TRBV12-3 or TRBV12-4 and TRBJ1-2; D gene ambiguous. The CDR3 runs 11 residues. Trimming pared 6 bases from V and 7 bases from J, leaving 9 bases between. CDR3 DNA: TGTGCCAGCAGCTACTACGGTGGCTACACCTTC. Its protein is CASSYYGGYTF.